This passage covers 24 T cell receptor beta chains from one sample sequenced in a study of blood T cell repertoires in COVID-19. The assay was immunoSEQ multiplex PCR, and TCRdb's table has in-frame clones only and misses some. The sample lists fewer than 500,000 clones; around 87% were seen once. The sequenced sample consisted of PBMCs or T cells enriched from blood (not recorded which). These receptors were obtained from a woman aged 18-29 years who had recovered from COVID-19.

The chain has TRBV30 and TRBJ2-4; TRBD1 is a possible D gene (5 bases). Per the germline V gene, CDR1 is GTSNPN and CDR2 is SVGIG (reference sequence). Trimming cost V 0 bases and J 9 bases, with 21 bases left between them. The CDR3 consists of 16 residues. The CDR3 coding sequence is TGTGCCTGGAGTGTAGGGCGCCTAGGGGAATCGAGCATTCAGTACTTC. Protein product: CAWSVGRLGESSIQYF.

The chain recombines TRBV7-9 with TRBJ1-1, with D perhaps TRBD1 (6 bases). Germline CDR1 reads SEHNR; CDR2 reads FQNEAQ (reference sequence). The length of the CDR3 is 14 residues. V gave up 3 bases and J gave up 3 bases, with 11 bases separating them. The CDR3: CASSFRTEDTEAFF. The CDR3 DNA follows: TGTGCCAGCAGCTTCAGGACAGAAGACACTGAAGCTTTCTTT.

The chain's CDR3 is CASSMRYRDQPQHF. CDR3 nucleotides: TGTGCCAGTAGTATGAGGTACCGTGATCAGCCCCAGCATTTT. The chain couples TRBV19 to TRBJ1-5, with D uncertain. Looked up from germline, CDR1 is LNHDA and CDR2 is SQIVND (reference sequence). This CDR3 has 14 residues. The ends were cut back, 3 bases at V and 5 bases at J, with 11 bases in the middle.

The V gene is TRBV20-1, the J gene TRBJ2-7, with 9 bases fitting TRBD1. V lost 3 bases and J lost 3; bases outside the gene matches: 9. Germline V gives CDR1 DFQATT, CDR2 SNEGSKA (reference sequence). This CDR3 spans 15 amino acids. For the CDR3, the DNA is TGCAGTGCTAGTCCCGGGACAGGGCATCTCTACGAGCAGTACTTC. It specifies CSASPGTGHLYEQYF.

The chain uses TRBV9 and TRBJ2-5, with 7 bases fitting TRBD2. Germline V gives CDR1 SGDLS, CDR2 YYNGEE. V shed 1 base, J shed 1 base, and the junction held 7 bases outside the gene matches. This CDR3 is 16 amino acids long. The DNA for the CDR3 is TGTGCCAGCAGCGTAACTAGCGAGAATCTCCAAGAGACCCAGTACTTC. The encoded protein is CASSVTSENLQETQYF.

This clone was recorded once. The J gene is TRBJ1-5, the V gene TRBV5-3; maybe TRBD1 (5 bases). TRBV5-3 counts as an open reading frame of uncertain function. The CDR3 contains 17 residues. The V end was cut by 0 bases, the J end by 0 bases, with 13 bases between. CDR3 protein: CARSLAGGVFSNQPQHF. The CDR3 DNA reads as TGTGCCAGAAGCTTGGCAGGAGGGGTTTTTAGCAATCAGCCCCAGCATTTT.

This rearrangement joins TRBV7-9 to TRBJ1-2; D gene ambiguous. The CDR3 consists of 15 residues. Per the germline V gene, CDR1 is SEHNR and CDR2 is FQNEAQ (reference sequence). Trimming removed 8 bases at V and 7 bases at J, with 23 bases between. The CDR3: CASGGQSANYVGYTF. CDR3 coding DNA: TGTGCCAGCGGAGGGCAGTCGGCGAACTATGTTGGCTACACCTTC.

The rearrangement uses TRBV5-1 and TRBJ2-3; TRBD2 might be the D (6 bases). V was cut by 0 bases and J by 3 bases, with 23 bases left in between. Germline-derived CDR1 and CDR2 are SGHRS and YFSETQ. The CDR3 is made up of 19 amino acids. The DNA of the CDR3 is TGCGCCAGCAGCTTGGCAGGCCAAATGGACCACCGGGGGACAGATACGCAGTATTTT. Protein sequence: CASSLAGQMDHRGTDTQYF.

V usage is TRBV19 and J usage is TRBJ2-4; 8 bases are shared with TRBD1. Germline V gives CDR1 LNHDA, CDR2 SQIVND (reference sequence). There are 13 residues in the CDR3. The V segment lost 5 bases and the J segment 6 bases; nucleotides outside the gene matches: 3. CDR3 sequence (DNA): TGTGCCAGTAGTTCCGACAGGGGAAACATTCAGTACTTC. The encoded protein is CASSSDRGNIQYF.

V gene TRBV19 combines with J gene TRBJ1-1; TRBD1 might be the D (6 bases). Germline CDR1 reads LNHDA; CDR2 reads SQIVND (reference sequence). The germline V and J ends were trimmed by 9 bases and 5 bases, with 16 bases remaining between them. The CDR3 spans 13 residues. The DNA of the CDR3 is TGTGCCAGCCACCACAGGGCGAGGACTGAAGCTTTCTTT. Its protein is CASHHRARTEAFF.

The chain joins TRBV20-1 to TRBJ2-7; TRBD1 is a possible D gene (6 bases). The CDR3 sequence is 14 residues long. The V and J ends lost 3 bases and 2 bases respectively, with 14 bases between them. Looked up from germline, CDR1 is DFQATT and CDR2 is SNEGSKA (reference sequence). Here the CDR3 DNA reads TGCAGTGCTAGTGAGAGGGGGAGTACCTACGAGCAGTACTTC. Amino acids: CSASERGSTYEQYF.

The chain has TRBV6-5 and TRBJ1-4; D possibly corresponds to TRBD1 (6 bases). V lost 6 bases, J lost 6 bases, and 14 bases lay in between. CDR1 is MNHEY, CDR2 SVGAGI, per germline. The CDR3 is made up of 14 amino acids. DNA of the CDR3: TGTGCCAGCAGACCCGGGACAATCGATGAAAAACTGTTTTTT. Its protein is CASRPGTIDEKLFF.

This clone is a singleton in its sample. The V call is TRBV4-1, the J call TRBJ2-1; 8 bases fit TRBD1. Per the germline V gene, CDR1 is MGHRA and CDR2 is YSYEKL. CDR3 length: 18 amino acids. V lost 0 bases and J lost 5; bases outside the gene matches: 12. The CDR3 coding sequence is TGCGCCAGCAGCCAAGAGTATTCGACAGGGGAAGTGAACAATGAGCAGTTCTTC. Translation: CASSQEYSTGEVNNEQFF.

V is TRBV10-3 and J is TRBJ1-6; possibly TRBD1 for D (5 bases). CDR1 is ENHRY and CDR2 is SYGVKD in the germline V gene. Trimming shortened V by 9 bases and J by 3 bases, and 12 bases separated the two germline ends. The CDR3 totals 14 residues. As DNA, the CDR3 is TGTGCCATAACCGACAGACTCTATAATTCACCCCTCCACTTT. It specifies CAITDRLYNSPLHF.

The chain joins TRBV7-3 to TRBJ2-1; 10 bases line up with TRBD2. This CDR3 has 16 residues. Germline V gene lookup returns CDR1 SGHTA and CDR2 FQGTGA. V shed 2 bases and J 4 bases; nucleotides not matched to a gene: 5. Written as DNA, the CDR3 is TGTGCCAGCAGCTTATCTAGCGGGGGAGGATACAATGAGCAGTTCTTC. Translating it yields CASSLSSGGGYNEQFF. Complete variable domain (other parts from reference TRBV7-3 and TRBJ2-1): GAGVSQTPSNKVTEKGKYVELRCDPISGHTALYWYRQSLGQGPEFLIYFQGTGAADDSGLPNDRFFAVRPEGSVSTLKIQRTERGDSAVYLCASSLSSGGGYNEQFFGPGTRLTVL.

CDR3 amino acids: CASSLGGQGQPQHF. In DNA, the CDR3 is TGCGCCAGCAGCTTGGGGGGGCAGGGTCAGCCCCAGCATTTT. The chain has TRBV5-1 and TRBJ1-5; D possibly corresponds to TRBD1 (6 bases). CDR1 and CDR2 from the germline V gene are SGHRS and YFSETQ. V was clipped by 0 bases and J by 6 bases, with 10 bases between them. This CDR3 comprises 14 residues. The variable domain in full, completed from reference TRBV5-1 and TRBJ1-5, reads KAGVTQTPRYLIKTRGQQVTLSCSPISGHRSVSWYQQTPGQGLQFLFEYFSETQRNKGNFPGRFSGRQFSNSRSEMNVSTLELGDSALYLCASSLGGQGQPQHFGDGTRLSIL.

This clone was seen a single time. The chain has TRBV15 and TRBJ1-4; possible D gene TRBD1, 6 bases. CDR3 length: 14 residues. The V gene lost 11 bases and the J gene lost 8 bases, with 21 bases spanning the gap. From germline, CDR1 is LNHNV and CDR2 YYDKDF (reference sequence). The CDR3, as DNA: TGTGCCGCCGGTGGGGGGGCAAGGAACGAAAAACTGTTTTTT. Protein product: CAAGGGARNEKLFF.

The chain recombines TRBV19 with TRBJ1-3, with 7 bases matching TRBD1. The V and J ends lost 10 bases and 2 bases, in that order; junction bases with no gene match: 8. The CDR3 runs 14 residues. In germline, CDR1 is LNHDA, CDR2 SQIVND (reference sequence). CDR3 sequence reads: CATRQGGTGNTIYF. The CDR3 DNA reads as TGTGCCACCAGACAGGGAGGAACTGGAAACACCATATATTTT.

The rearrangement links TRBV5-1 to TRBJ1-1; D may be TRBD1 (5 bases). The germline gives CDR1 SGHRS, CDR2 YFSETQ. The V gene lost 0 bases and the J gene lost 11 bases, with 11 bases spanning the gap. The CDR3 consists of 12 residues. The CDR3 sequence is CASSLVGGSAFF. In DNA form, the CDR3 reads TGCGCCAGCAGCTTGGTCGGGGGTAGCGCTTTCTTT.

The gene calls are TRBV24-1 and TRBJ2-5, with TRBD1 identical over 7 bases. Germline assignment: CDR1 KGHDR and CDR2 SFDVKD. J gave up 1 base and V 7 bases, and 14 bases lay outside the gene matches. This CDR3 contains 17 residues. The CDR3 sequence is CATSGPGQSASQETQYF. The CDR3 region has the DNA TGTGCCACCAGCGGTCCGGGACAGTCAGCATCCCAAGAGACCCAGTACTTC.

This chain connects TRBV7-2 to TRBJ2-7; D is perhaps TRBD2 (6 bases). The germline CDR1 and CDR2 sequences are SGHTA and FQGNSA. Trimming shortened V by 5 bases and J by 1 base, and 18 bases separated the two germline ends. The CDR3 is made up of 16 amino acids. CDR3: CASSPGRGLRSYEQYF. CDR3 coding DNA: TGTGCCAGCAGCCCTGGCCGGGGGTTACGGTCCTACGAGCAGTACTTC. The variable domain in full, with the rest retrieved from reference TRBV7-2 and TRBJ2-7, is GAGVSQSPSNKVTEKGKDVELRCDPISGHTALYWYRQSLGQGLEFLIYFQGNSAPDKSGLPSDRFSAERTGGSVSTLTIQRTQQEDSAVYLCASSPGRGLRSYEQYFGPGTRLTVT.

The chain combines TRBV4-1 with TRBJ2-2; 13 positions agree with TRBD2. The germline V gene encodes CDR1 MGHRA and CDR2 YSYEKL. Trimming cost V 5 bases and J 6 bases; bases outside gene matches: 6. The CDR3 extends over 16 amino acids. Here the CDR3 reads CASSYRLAGGSGELFF. Written as DNA, the CDR3 is TGCGCCAGCAGCTATCGACTAGCGGGGGGATCCGGGGAGCTGTTTTTT.

The V call is TRBV27, the J call TRBJ2-7; D is undetermined. From germline, CDR1 is MNHEY and CDR2 SMNVEV (reference sequence). The CDR3 consists of 14 residues. V lost 0 bases, J lost 4 bases, and 10 bases lay in between. The CDR3 coding sequence is TGTGCCAGCAGTTTATCATCCGCCAGGTACGAGCAGTACTTC. It specifies CASSLSSARYEQYF.

The chain recombines TRBV7-6 with TRBJ2-2; D is uncertain. The V end was cut by 4 bases, the J end by 0 bases, with 3 bases between. The CDR3 spans 13 residues. CDR1 SGHVS and CDR2 FNYEAQ come from the germline V gene. This CDR3 reads CASSYTNTGELFF. The DNA of the CDR3 is TGTGCCAGCAGCTACACGAACACCGGGGAGCTGTTTTTT.